This entry features one T cell receptor (beta chain) sequence. What it recognizes is unknown. The data were obtained in a study of cytotoxic CD8 clonotypes in ibrutinib-treated CLL. Study-wide results and limits: Public clonotypes were rare and shrank or held steady on treatment.

The method was immunoSEQ multiplex PCR; TCRdb's version includes in-frame clones alone and lacks a portion of them. The repertoire has roughly 250,000 clones, roughly 70% of them found once; the top ten carry 15% to 19%. V lost 2 bases, J lost 2 bases, and 3 bases stayed unmatched. The CDR3 extends over 17 amino acids. In germline, CDR1 is MNHEY, CDR2 SMNVEV (reference sequence). The material was PBMCs, obtained after 24 months of ibrutinib treatment. The V call is TRBV27, the J call TRBJ2-7; 16 bases line up with TRBD2. This clonotype was sampled from a human donor with chronic lymphocytic leukemia. This CDR3 reads CASSLGTSGRGPYEQYF. In DNA form, the CDR3 reads TGTGCCAGCAGTTTAGGGACTAGCGGGAGGGGCCCCTACGAGCAGTACTTC.